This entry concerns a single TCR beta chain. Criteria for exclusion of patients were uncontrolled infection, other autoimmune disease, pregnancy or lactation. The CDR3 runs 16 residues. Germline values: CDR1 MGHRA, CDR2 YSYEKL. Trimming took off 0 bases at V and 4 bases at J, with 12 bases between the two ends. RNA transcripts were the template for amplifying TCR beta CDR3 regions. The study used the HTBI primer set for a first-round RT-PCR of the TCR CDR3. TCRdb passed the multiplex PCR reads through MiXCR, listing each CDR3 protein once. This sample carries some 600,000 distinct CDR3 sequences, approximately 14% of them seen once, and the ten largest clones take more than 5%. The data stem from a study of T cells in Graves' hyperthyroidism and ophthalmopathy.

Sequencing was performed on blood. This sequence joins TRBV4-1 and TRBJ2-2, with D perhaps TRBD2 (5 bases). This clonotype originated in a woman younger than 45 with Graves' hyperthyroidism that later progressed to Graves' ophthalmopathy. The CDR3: CASSQELAQGTGELFF. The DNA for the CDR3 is TGCGCCAGCAGCCAAGAATTAGCGCAAGGCACCGGGGAGCTGTTTTTT.